This TCR beta chain was identified in a study of T cell responses to AZD1222 COVID-19 vaccine. TCRdb's table, derived via immunoSEQ multiplex PCR, lists solely in-frame clones and lacks some. The sample comprises under 95,000 clones, 80% to 90% of which are singletons, and 10% rests with the top ten. This CDR3 contains 11 residues. Per the germline V gene, CDR1 is SGHAT and CDR2 is FQNNGV. V lost 1 base, J lost 10 bases, and 8 bases lay in between. Analysis merged second doses at about 4 or about 12 weeks. The source of this sequence is an adult who received the AZD1222 COVID-19 vaccine. The rearrangement uses TRBV11-2 and TRBJ2-7, with D unresolved. The source material was peripheral blood, sampled 28 days after the second AZD1222 dose. The CDR3: CASSLVGGQYF. Written as DNA, the CDR3 is TGTGCCAGCAGCTTAGTGGGCGGCCAGTACTTC.